One T cell receptor beta chain is described in this entry. What it binds is not known. One junction end does not reproduce the germline sequence, and a read error may be involved. This sample stems from a study of blood T cells in healthy people across ages. The authors ran a second PCR of about 7 to 12 cycles using a sample-barcoded 5' primer and a J-beta primer mix. From the 5' RACE reads, TCRdb called clonotypes with MiXCR, one entry per CDR3 protein. The sample contains hundreds of thousands of distinct CDR3 sequences, roughly 50% of which appear only once. Study findings and constraints: The recorded TCR beta diversity per million T cells decreased in a roughly linear manner with age.

CDR1 is ENHRY and CDR2 is SYGVKD in the germline V gene. CDR3 length: 12 amino acids. The chain joins TRBV10-3 to TRBJ2-5; weak D call: TRBD1 (6 bases). The J call may be faulty, since TRBJ2-7 better matches the DNA end. The sample consisted of blood. This TCR was sampled from a man between 60 and 70 years old in good health. The CDR3 here is CAISMDRDEQYF. DNA for the CDR3: TGCGCCATCAGCATGGACAGAGACGAGCAGTACTTC.